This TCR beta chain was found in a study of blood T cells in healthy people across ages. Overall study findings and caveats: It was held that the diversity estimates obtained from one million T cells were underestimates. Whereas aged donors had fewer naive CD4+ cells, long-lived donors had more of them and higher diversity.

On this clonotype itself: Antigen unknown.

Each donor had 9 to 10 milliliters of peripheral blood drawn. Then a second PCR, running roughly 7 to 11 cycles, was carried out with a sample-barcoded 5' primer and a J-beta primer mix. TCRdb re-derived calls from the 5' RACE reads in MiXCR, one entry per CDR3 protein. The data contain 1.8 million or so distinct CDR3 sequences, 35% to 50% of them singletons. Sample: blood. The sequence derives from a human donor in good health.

The CDR3 DNA reads TGTGCCAGCACCCTAAACAGATTGGATTCACCCCTCCACTTT. Translated, it gives CASTLNRLDSPLHF. This sequence joins TRBV7-2 and TRBJ1-6; D gene ambiguous. CDR1 and CDR2 (germline): SGHTA, FQGNSA. The CDR3 length is 14 residues. V was cut by 7 bases and J by 8 bases, with 15 bases left in between.